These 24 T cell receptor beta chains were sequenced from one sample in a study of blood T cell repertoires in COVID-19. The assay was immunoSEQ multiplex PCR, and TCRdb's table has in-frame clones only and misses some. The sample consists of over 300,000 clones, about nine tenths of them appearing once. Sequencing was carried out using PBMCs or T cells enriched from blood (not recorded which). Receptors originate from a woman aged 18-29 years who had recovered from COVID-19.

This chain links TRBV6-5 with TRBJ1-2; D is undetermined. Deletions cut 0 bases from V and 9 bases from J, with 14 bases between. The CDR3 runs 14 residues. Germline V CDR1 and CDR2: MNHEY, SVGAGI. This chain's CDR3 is CASSYSQDSPRYTF. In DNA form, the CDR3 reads TGTGCCAGCAGTTACTCCCAGGACTCGCCGCGCTACACCTTC.

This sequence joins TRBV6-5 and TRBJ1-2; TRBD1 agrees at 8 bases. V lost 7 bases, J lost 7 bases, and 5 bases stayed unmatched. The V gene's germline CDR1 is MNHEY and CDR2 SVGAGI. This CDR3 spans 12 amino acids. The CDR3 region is CASIGTGGGYTF. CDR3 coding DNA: TGTGCCAGCATCGGAACAGGGGGTGGCTACACCTTC.

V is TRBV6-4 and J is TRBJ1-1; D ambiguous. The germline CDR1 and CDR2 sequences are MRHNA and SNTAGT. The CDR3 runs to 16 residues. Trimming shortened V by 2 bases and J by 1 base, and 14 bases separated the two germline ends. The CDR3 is CASSDGYRPENTEAFF. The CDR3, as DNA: TGTGCCAGCAGTGACGGGTACAGACCTGAGAACACTGAAGCTTTCTTT.

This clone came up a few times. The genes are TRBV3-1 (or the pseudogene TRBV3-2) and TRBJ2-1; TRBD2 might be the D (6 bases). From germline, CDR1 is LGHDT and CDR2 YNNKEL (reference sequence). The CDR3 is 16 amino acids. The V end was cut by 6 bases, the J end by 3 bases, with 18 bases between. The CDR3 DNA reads TGTGCCAGCAGTCGGCTCGGCGGGGCTGGCTACAATGAGCAGTTCTTC. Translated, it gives CASSRLGGAGYNEQFF.

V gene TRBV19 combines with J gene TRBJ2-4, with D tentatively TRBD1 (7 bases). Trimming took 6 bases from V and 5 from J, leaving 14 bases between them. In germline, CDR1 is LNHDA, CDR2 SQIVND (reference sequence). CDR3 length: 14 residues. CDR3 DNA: TGTGCCAGTAGCGTGACAGGGACTCAAAACATTCAGTACTTC. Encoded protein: CASSVTGTQNIQYF.

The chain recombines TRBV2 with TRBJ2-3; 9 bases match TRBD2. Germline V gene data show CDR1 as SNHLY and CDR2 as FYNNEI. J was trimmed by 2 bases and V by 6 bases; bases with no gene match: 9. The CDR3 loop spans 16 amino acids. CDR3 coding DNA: TGTGCCAGCAGCCGCAAAGCGGGGGGCCTCACAGATACGCAGTATTTT. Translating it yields CASSRKAGGLTDTQYF.

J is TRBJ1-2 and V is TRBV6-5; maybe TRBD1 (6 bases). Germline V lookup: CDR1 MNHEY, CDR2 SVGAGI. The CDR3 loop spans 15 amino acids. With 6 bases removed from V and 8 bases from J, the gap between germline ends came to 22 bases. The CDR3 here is CASRQGRTLTMGYTF. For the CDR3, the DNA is TGTGCCAGCAGACAGGGACGGACTCTGACTATGGGCTACACCTTC.

CDR3 residues: CASSRQGPHSNYGYTF. The CDR3 DNA reads TGTGCCAGCAGTAGACAGGGGCCCCACTCTAACTATGGCTACACCTTC. This rearrangement joins TRBV3-1 (or the pseudogene TRBV3-2) to TRBJ1-2; 8 positions agree with TRBD1. The junction had 9 bases not matched to a gene; V was cut back by 6 bases and J by 0 bases. This CDR3 spans 16 amino acids. Germline loops: CDR1 LGHDT, CDR2 YNNKEL (reference sequence).

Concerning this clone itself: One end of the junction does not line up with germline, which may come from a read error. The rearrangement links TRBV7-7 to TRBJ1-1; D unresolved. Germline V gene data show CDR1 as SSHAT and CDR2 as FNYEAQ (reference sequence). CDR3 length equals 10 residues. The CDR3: CASRSFEAFF. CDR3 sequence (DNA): TGTGCTAGCAGATCCTTCGAAGCTTTCTTT.

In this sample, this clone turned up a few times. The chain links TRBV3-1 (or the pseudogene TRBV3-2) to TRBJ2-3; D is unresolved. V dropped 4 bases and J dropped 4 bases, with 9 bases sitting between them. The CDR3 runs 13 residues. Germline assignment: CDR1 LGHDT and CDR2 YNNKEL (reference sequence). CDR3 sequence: CASSLVESDTQYF. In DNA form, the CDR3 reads TGTGCCAGCAGCCTTGTAGAGTCAGATACGCAGTATTTT.

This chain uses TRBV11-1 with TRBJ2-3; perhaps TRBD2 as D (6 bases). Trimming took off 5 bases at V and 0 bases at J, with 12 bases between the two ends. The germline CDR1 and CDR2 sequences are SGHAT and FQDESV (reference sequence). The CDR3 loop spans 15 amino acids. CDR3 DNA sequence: TGTGCCAGCAGCACTCTCCGGGAGAGCACAGATACGCAGTATTTT. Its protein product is CASSTLRESTDTQYF.

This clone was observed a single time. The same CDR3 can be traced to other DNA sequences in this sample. The CDR3 sequence: CAWSRGTEAFF. The CDR3 bases are TGTGCCTGGAGCCGGGGCACTGAAGCTTTCTTT. The J gene is TRBJ1-1, the V gene TRBV30; D is undetermined. CDR3 length equals 11 residues. Trimming stripped 3 bases from V and 4 bases from J, with 6 bases between. Germline V gene data show CDR1 as GTSNPN and CDR2 as SVGIG (reference sequence).

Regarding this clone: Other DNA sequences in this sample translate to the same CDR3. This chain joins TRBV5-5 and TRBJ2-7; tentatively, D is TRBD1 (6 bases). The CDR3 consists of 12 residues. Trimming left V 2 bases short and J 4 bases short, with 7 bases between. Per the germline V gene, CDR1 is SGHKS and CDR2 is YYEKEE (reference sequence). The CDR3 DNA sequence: TGTGCCAGCAGCTTCCAGGGGTACGAGCAGTACTTC. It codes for CASSFQGYEQYF.

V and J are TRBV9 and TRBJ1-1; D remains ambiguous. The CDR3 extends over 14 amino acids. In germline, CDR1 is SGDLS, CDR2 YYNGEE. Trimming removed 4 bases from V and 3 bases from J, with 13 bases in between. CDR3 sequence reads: CASSRLLTDTEAFF. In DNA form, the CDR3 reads TGTGCCAGCAGCCGGCTGTTAACAGACACTGAAGCTTTCTTT.

The CDR3 nucleotides read TGTGCCAGCAGCGTAGGAAGGGCCACTAGCGACGAGCAGTACTTC. Encoded protein: CASSVGRATSDEQYF. The V call is TRBV9, the J call TRBJ2-7, with 7 bases fitting TRBD2. V was clipped by 0 bases and J by 5 bases; unmatched bases: 8. The CDR3 extends over 15 amino acids. Germline V gene data show CDR1 as SGDLS and CDR2 as YYNGEE.

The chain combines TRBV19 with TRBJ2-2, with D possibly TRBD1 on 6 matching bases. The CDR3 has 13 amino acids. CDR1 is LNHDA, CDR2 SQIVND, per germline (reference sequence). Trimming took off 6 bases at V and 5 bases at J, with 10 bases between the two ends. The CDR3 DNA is TGTGCCAGTAGGCCACAGGGTACCGGGGAGCTGTTTTTT. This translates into CASRPQGTGELFF.

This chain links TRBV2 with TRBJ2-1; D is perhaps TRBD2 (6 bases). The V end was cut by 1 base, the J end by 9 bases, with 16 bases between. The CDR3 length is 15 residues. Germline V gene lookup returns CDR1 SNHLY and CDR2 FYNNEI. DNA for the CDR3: TGTGCCAGCAGTGAAGTGACGAGGGGAGGCGGTGAGCAGTTCTTC. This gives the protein CASSEVTRGGGEQFF.

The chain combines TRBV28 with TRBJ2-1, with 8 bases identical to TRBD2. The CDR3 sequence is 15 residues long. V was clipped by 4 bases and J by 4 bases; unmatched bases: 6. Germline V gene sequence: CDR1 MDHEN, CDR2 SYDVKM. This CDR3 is CASSSVTSVYNEQFF. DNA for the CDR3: TGTGCCAGCAGTTCGGTGACTAGCGTATACAATGAGCAGTTCTTC.

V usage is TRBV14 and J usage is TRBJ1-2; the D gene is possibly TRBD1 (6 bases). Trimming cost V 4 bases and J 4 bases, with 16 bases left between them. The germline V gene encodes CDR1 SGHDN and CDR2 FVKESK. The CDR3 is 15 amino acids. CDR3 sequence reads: CASSPGQPLLYGYTF. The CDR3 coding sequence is TGTGCCAGCAGCCCCGGACAGCCCTTACTCTATGGCTACACCTTC.

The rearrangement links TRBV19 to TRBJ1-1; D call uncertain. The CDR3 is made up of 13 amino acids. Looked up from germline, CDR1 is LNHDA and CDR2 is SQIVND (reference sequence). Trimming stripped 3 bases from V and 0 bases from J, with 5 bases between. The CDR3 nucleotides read TGTGCCAGTAGTATCACTTTGAACACTGAAGCTTTCTTT. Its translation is CASSITLNTEAFF.

The CDR3 here is CASSPLLTGGEHGTDTQYF. In DNA, the CDR3 is TGTGCCAGCAGCCCCCTCCTGACAGGGGGTGAACACGGCACAGATACGCAGTATTTT. The chain links TRBV7-9 to TRBJ2-3, with 9 bases identical to TRBD1. Germline V gene lookup returns CDR1 SEHNR and CDR2 FQNEAQ (reference sequence). V shed 5 bases and J 1 base; nucleotides not matched to a gene: 16. The CDR3 runs to 19 residues.

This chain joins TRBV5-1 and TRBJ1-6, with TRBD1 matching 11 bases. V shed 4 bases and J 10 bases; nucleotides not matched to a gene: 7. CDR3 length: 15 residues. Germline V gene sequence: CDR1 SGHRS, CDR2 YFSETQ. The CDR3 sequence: CASSETGTGGSPLHF. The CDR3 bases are TGCGCCAGCAGCGAAACCGGGACAGGGGGATCACCCCTCCACTTT.

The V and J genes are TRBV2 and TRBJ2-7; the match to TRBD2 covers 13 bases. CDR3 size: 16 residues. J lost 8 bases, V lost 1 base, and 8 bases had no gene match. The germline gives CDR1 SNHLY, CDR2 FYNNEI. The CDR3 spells CASSEVVGLAGWKQYF. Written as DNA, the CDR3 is TGTGCCAGCAGTGAAGTGGTGGGACTAGCGGGGTGGAAGCAGTACTTC. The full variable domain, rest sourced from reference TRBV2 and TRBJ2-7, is EPEVTQTPSHQVTQMGQEVILRCVPISNHLYFYWYRQILGQKVEFLVSFYNNEISEKSEIFDDQFSVERPDGSNFTLKIRSTKLEDSAMYFCASSEVVGLAGWKQYFGPGTRLTVT.

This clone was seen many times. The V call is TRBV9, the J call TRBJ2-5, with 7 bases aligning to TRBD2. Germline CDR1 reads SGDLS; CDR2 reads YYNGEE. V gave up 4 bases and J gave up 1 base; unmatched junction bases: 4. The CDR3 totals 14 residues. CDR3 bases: TGTGCCAGCAGCCCCGGGACTATCCAAGAGACCCAGTACTTC. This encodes CASSPGTIQETQYF.